These 29 T cell receptor beta chains originate from one sample sequenced in a study of beta chain features in type 1 diabetes. Reverse transcribing all isolated RNA meant expressed TCRB transcripts were sequenced. The protocol was immunoSEQ multiplex PCR, while the TCRdb copy is restricted to in-frame clones and leaves out a portion. This table holds under 20,000 clones, around 70% found once. Study findings and constraints: People with Type 1 diabetes carried modestly yet significantly shorter TCRB CDR3s in all four CD4+ subsets.

The antigens of these receptors remain unknown. The sample taken for sequencing was stem cell memory CD4+ T cells from blood. These receptor sequences come from a man aged 30-40 years with type 1 diabetes.

The rearrangement uses TRBV10-3 and TRBJ2-1; 8 nucleotides line up with TRBD1. Germline loops: CDR1 ENHRY, CDR2 SYGVKD. Trimming removed 11 bases from V and 8 bases from J; junction bases left unmatched: 8. The CDR3 consists of 12 residues. CDR3 residues: CALGQDLHEQFF. As DNA, the CDR3 is TGTGCCTTGGGACAGGACCTCCATGAGCAGTTCTTC.

The rearrangement links TRBV10-3 to TRBJ2-1; 10 bases align to TRBD2. V shed 3 bases and J 8 bases; nucleotides not matched to a gene: 7. This CDR3 contains 15 residues. The germline gives CDR1 ENHRY, CDR2 SYGVKD. CDR3 sequence: CAISDSKRGGDEQFF. The CDR3 DNA reads as TGTGCCATCAGTGACTCGAAGCGGGGGGGCGATGAGCAGTTCTTC.

CDR3 in amino acids: CASSDSGYTDTQYF. The CDR3 bases are TGTGCCAGCAGCGATTCAGGGTACACAGATACGCAGTATTTT. The chain recombines TRBV9 with TRBJ2-3, with D maybe TRBD1 (5 bases). Trimming cost V 3 bases and J 2 bases, with 10 bases left between them. CDR3 length equals 14 residues. Germline CDR1 SGDLS, CDR2 YYNGEE.

This clone was detected only a few times. The chain uses TRBV6-1 and TRBJ2-1, with TRBD2 identical over 14 bases. Germline V CDR1 and CDR2: MNHNS, SASEGT. The V segment lost 7 bases and the J segment 9 bases; nucleotides outside the gene matches: 8. The CDR3 extends over 15 amino acids. The CDR3 nucleotides are TGTGCCAGCAAACGACTAGCGGGGGGGCTCGGTGAGCAGTTCTTC. Amino acid sequence: CASKRLAGGLGEQFF.

A remark on this clone: Its ends do not fully match the called genes, so a read error is possible. The rearrangement joins TRBV28 to TRBJ1-2; D is perhaps TRBD1 (5 bases). Germline CDR1 is MDHEN and CDR2 is SYDVKM. The CDR3 consists of 12 residues. CDR3 bases: TGTGCCAGCCATTCGACCGCCGGGACTCTCTCCTTC. This encodes CASHSTAGTLSF.

CDR3 coding DNA: TGTGCCAGTAGTATTGATTTTAGGGGCTGGAACACCGGGGAGCTGTTTTTT. Translated: CASSIDFRGWNTGELFF. The chain combines TRBV19 with TRBJ2-2, with D perhaps matching TRBD1 (5 bases). V was pared by 3 bases and J by 1 base, with 15 bases between. The germline CDR1 and CDR2 sequences are LNHDA and SQIVND (reference sequence). The CDR3 is 17 amino acids. Filled out from reference TRBV19 and TRBJ2-2, the complete variable domain reads DGGITQSPKYLFRKEGQNVTLSCEQNLNHDAMYWYRQDPGQGLRLIYYSQIVNDFQKGDIAEGYSVSREKKESFPLTVTSAQKNPTAFYLCASSIDFRGWNTGELFFGEGSRLTVL.

This clone was seen a few times. The chain combines TRBV11-3 with TRBJ2-7, with TRBD1 matching over 9 bases. Trimming took 5 bases from V and 2 from J; bases not matched to a gene: 7. This CDR3 is built from 15 residues. Germline V gene sequence: CDR1 SGHNT, CDR2 YENEEA. CDR3 bases: TGTGCCAGCAGCCCGGGGACAGGGAAAACCTACGAGCAGTACTTC. Translation: CASSPGTGKTYEQYF.

J is TRBJ2-7 and V is TRBV18; D uncertain. Germline CDR1 is KGHSH and CDR2 is LQKENI. The V end lost 0 bases, the J end lost 3 bases, and 6 bases lay between the germline ends. The CDR3 is made up of 13 amino acids. The CDR3 DNA reads as TGTGCCAGCTCACCACCGGCAAACTACGAGCAGTACTTC. Protein sequence: CASSPPANYEQYF.

The chain couples TRBV7-2 to TRBJ1-2; 8 bases line up with TRBD1. There are 14 residues in the CDR3. The trim removed 5 bases at V and 8 bases at J, leaving 10 bases unmatched. In germline, CDR1 is SGHTA, CDR2 FQGNSA. Here the CDR3 DNA reads TGTGCCAGCAGCGCCGGACAGGGAGTTACCGGCTACACCTTC. Translated, it gives CASSAGQGVTGYTF.

The DNA for the CDR3 is TGTGCCAGCTCACCTGCAGGGATCCAAGAGACCCAGTACTTC. Its translation: CASSPAGIQETQYF. The chain has TRBV18 and TRBJ2-5, with a weak D call TRBD1 (5 bases). Germline values: CDR1 KGHSH, CDR2 LQKENI. The ends were cut back, 3 bases at V and 1 base at J, with 9 bases in the middle. The CDR3 is made up of 14 amino acids. Full variable domain (missing parts from reference TRBV18 and TRBJ2-5): NAGVMQNPRHLVRRRGQEARLRCSPMKGHSHVYWYRQLPEEGLKFMVYLQKENIIDESGMPKERFSAEFPKEGPSILRIQQVVRGDSAAYFCASSPAGIQETQYFGPGTRLLVL.

The genes are TRBV29-1 and TRBJ2-3; a weak D match, TRBD2 (6 bases). CDR1 SQVTM and CDR2 ANQGSEA come from the germline V gene. Trimming pared 4 bases from V and 1 base from J, leaving 6 bases between. This CDR3 is 12 amino acids long. CDR3 loop: CSVGGGTDTQYF. The CDR3 DNA reads TGCAGCGTTGGGGGGGGCACAGATACGCAGTATTTT.

The chain's CDR3 is CASLSGGADTQYF. The CDR3, as DNA: TGTGCCAGCCTTTCGGGAGGGGCAGATACGCAGTATTTT. The chain uses TRBV28 and TRBJ2-3, with 8 bases fitting TRBD2. This CDR3 has 13 residues. The germline gives CDR1 MDHEN, CDR2 SYDVKM. V was clipped by 8 bases and J by 4 bases; unmatched bases: 5.

The chain recombines TRBV7-8 with TRBJ1-4, with 7 bases that match TRBD1. The germline V gene has CDR1 SGHVS and CDR2 FQNEAQ. V was pared by 6 bases and J by 7 bases, with 11 bases of the junction left unmatched. The CDR3 consists of 15 residues. The CDR3 bases are TGTGCCAGCAGAAAACAGGGGATTGTTGGTGAAAAACTGTTTTTT. It is translated as CASRKQGIVGEKLFF.

The gene calls are TRBV1 and TRBJ2-1; the listed D gene, TRBD2, was not tested against the DNA. TRBV1 is tagged as a pseudogene. The CDR3 consists of 19 residues. The CDR3 protein is CTSSHRKRERGSSYNEQFF. DNA of the CDR3: TGCACCAGCAGCCACAGAAAGAGAGAGCGGGGAAGCTCCTACAATGAGCAGTTCTTC.

The rearrangement uses TRBV7-3 and TRBJ2-3; the D gene is possibly TRBD1 (6 bases). Germline V gives CDR1 SGHTA, CDR2 FQGTGA. This CDR3 is built from 13 residues. Deletions cut 2 bases from V and 4 bases from J, with 7 bases between. CDR3 sequence: CASSLPGADTQYF. In nucleotides, the CDR3 is TGTGCCAGCAGCTTACCAGGGGCAGATACGCAGTATTTT.

J is TRBJ1-6 and V is TRBV5-1; maybe TRBD1 (5 bases). CDR1 and CDR2 (germline): SGHRS, YFSETQ. V lost 0 bases to trimming and J lost 5 bases, with 9 bases between them. CDR3 size: 15 residues. CDR3 bases: TGCGCCAGCAGCTTGGGACCGACAGATAATTCACCCCTCCACTTT. Its protein product is CASSLGPTDNSPLHF.

This chain uses TRBV7-3 with TRBJ1-1; possibly TRBD1 for D (5 bases). The V end lost 5 bases, the J end lost 4 bases, and 11 bases lay between the germline ends. From germline, CDR1 is SGHTA and CDR2 FQGTGA. The CDR3 covers 13 residues. CDR3 nucleotide sequence: TGTGCCAGCAGCCTATATCAGGGCACTGAAGCTTTCTTT. It specifies CASSLYQGTEAFF.

This chain links TRBV6-1 with TRBJ1-1; D is undetermined. The CDR3 is 13 amino acids. Germline values: CDR1 MNHNS, CDR2 SASEGT. Between the trimmed V and J ends, which lost 4 bases and 6 bases, there was a span of 12 bases. The DNA of the CDR3 is TGTGCCAGCAGTGCACCGGGGTCGGCTGAAGCTTTCTTT. Protein sequence: CASSAPGSAEAFF.

V is TRBV5-1 and J is TRBJ1-2; D not resolved. Germline V gene lookup returns CDR1 SGHRS and CDR2 YFSETQ. The CDR3 spans 17 residues. V lost 0 bases, J lost 1 base, and 16 bases lay in between. The CDR3 coding sequence is TGCGCCAGCAGCTTGGGCCTCTCCCCTGGAGTTAACTATGGCTACACCTTC. This translates into CASSLGLSPGVNYGYTF.

The V and J genes are TRBV27 and TRBJ1-3; D is undetermined. Germline loops: CDR1 MNHEY, CDR2 SMNVEV (reference sequence). Between the trimmed V and J ends, which lost 5 bases and 0 bases, there was a span of 11 bases. This CDR3 is 15 amino acids long. CDR3 DNA sequence: TGTGCCAGCAGTCAGGCAGTAACCTCTGGAAACACCATATATTTT. This translates into CASSQAVTSGNTIYF.

The chain uses TRBV19 and TRBJ1-2; D not certain. Germline CDR1 LNHDA, CDR2 SQIVND (reference sequence). This CDR3 comprises 13 residues. The V gene lost 3 bases and the J gene lost 6 bases, with 11 bases spanning the gap. The CDR3 loop is CASSMAGVDGYTF. Here the CDR3 DNA reads TGTGCCAGTAGTATGGCCGGGGTGGATGGCTACACCTTC.

This rearrangement joins TRBV6-1 to TRBJ1-3; TRBD1 is a possible D gene (5 bases). Germline CDR1 MNHNS, CDR2 SASEGT. Trimming took 4 bases from V and 0 from J, leaving 7 bases between them. CDR3 length: 14 amino acids. The CDR3 is CASSVDSSGNTIYF. CDR3 DNA: TGTGCCAGCAGTGTTGACAGCTCTGGAAACACCATATATTTT.

A single count supports this clone. This chain joins TRBV27 and TRBJ1-5; tentative D call: TRBD1 (5 bases). Germline V gene lookup returns CDR1 MNHEY and CDR2 SMNVEV (reference sequence). Trimming removed 2 bases from V and 5 bases from J, with 13 bases in between. The CDR3 contains 15 residues. The CDR3: CASSLGQGSDQPQHF. CDR3 in DNA: TGTGCCAGCAGTTTAGGTCAGGGAAGTGATCAGCCCCAGCATTTT.

The chain links TRBV11-3 to TRBJ2-3, with 10 bases fitting TRBD2. J was trimmed by 2 bases and V by 5 bases; bases with no gene match: 10. The CDR3 covers 17 residues. Germline lookup yields CDR1 SGHNT and CDR2 YENEEA. This chain's CDR3 is CASSRRGSGGYTDTQYF. CDR3 sequence (DNA): TGTGCCAGCAGCCGAAGAGGTAGCGGGGGGTACACAGATACGCAGTATTTT.

This chain connects TRBV11-2 to TRBJ1-4, with 9 bases lining up with TRBD1. The CDR3 has 15 amino acids. Per the germline V gene, CDR1 is SGHAT and CDR2 is FQNNGV. V shed 4 bases and J 8 bases; nucleotides not matched to a gene: 8. The CDR3 DNA reads as TGTGCCAGCAGCTCCAAGGGACAGGGAAACGAAAAACTGTTTTTT. It encodes CASSSKGQGNEKLFF.

This clone was picked up one time. This rearrangement joins TRBV7-2 to TRBJ2-3; 13 bases agree with TRBD2. The CDR3 covers 15 residues. Unmatched junction bases numbered 5, after V lost 5 bases and J lost 6 bases. Germline V gene sequence: CDR1 SGHTA, CDR2 FQGNSA. The CDR3, as DNA: TGTGCCAGCAGCACTAGCGGGGGGGGCGTGGATACGCAGTATTTT. It specifies CASSTSGGGVDTQYF.

This clone has a handful of counts. V is TRBV7-2 and J is TRBJ2-3; 11 nucleotides match TRBD2. V lost 4 bases to trimming and J lost 6 bases; unmatched junction nucleotides: 9. The CDR3 has 16 residues. The germline V gene encodes CDR1 SGHTA and CDR2 FQGNSA. The CDR3 nucleotides are TGTGCCAGCAGCTCACTAGCGGGGGTTCCGGGCGATACGCAGTATTTT. It codes for CASSSLAGVPGDTQYF.

This chain uses TRBV20-1 with TRBJ2-7; weak D call: TRBD2 (5 bases). The CDR3 is made up of 11 amino acids. Germline CDR1 and CDR2: DFQATT and SNEGSKA (reference sequence). V lost 6 bases to trimming and J lost 6 bases, with 12 bases between them. The CDR3 sequence: CSAVRGPEQYF. The DNA of the CDR3 is TGCAGTGCCGTACGAGGGCCCGAGCAGTACTTC.

This clone occurred once. This sequence joins TRBV2 and TRBJ1-5; TRBD1 is a possible D gene (6 bases). With 6 bases removed from V and 7 bases from J, the gap between germline ends came to 19 bases. Germline assignment: CDR1 SNHLY and CDR2 FYNNEI. This CDR3 comprises 15 residues. The CDR3 bases are TGTGCCAGCAGCTCAGAGACAGGACTTCGGCAGCCCCAGCATTTT. Translated: CASSSETGLRQPQHF.